The sequence of this T cell receptor beta chain was determined in a study of blood T cell repertoires in COVID-19. At the level of the study: The analysed material was cDNA or gDNA that came from T cells, B-cell-depleted T cells, or PBMCs.

Cohorts were determined from participant-reported clinical history. In the 2 weeks before study entry, exposed participants met a COVID-19 case, which was PCR-confirmed or clinician-diagnosed. This CDR3 is built from 16 residues. Study processing details: Nucleated cell counts were estimated from reference gene primer amplification. TCRdb keeps only in-frame clones here, not all; method: immunoSEQ multiplex PCR. Clone size and V and J calls were adopted from that table, with D and trimming inferred from the DNA. The sample holds 300,000 to 350,000 clones, more than 90% seen once. Material: PBMCs or T cells enriched from blood (not recorded which). This chain links TRBV21-1 with TRBJ1-1; the table's D call TRBD1 went unverified against the DNA. TRBV21-1 is a listed pseudogene. The TCR was taken from a woman in her twenties or thirties who had been exposed to COVID-19. The CDR3 protein is CASSKGWGRSNTEAFF. Written as DNA, the CDR3 is TGTGCCAGCAGCAAAGGATGGGGCAGGAGTAACACTGAAGCTTTCTTT.